These 22 T cell receptor beta chains originate from one sample sequenced in a study of T cells in Graves' hyperthyroidism and ophthalmopathy. There were TCR beta CDR3 regions amplified from RNA transcripts. The primer set for the first-round RT-PCR of the TCR CDR3 was HTBI. TCRdb reprocessed the multiplex PCR reads with MiXCR, giving one entry per CDR3 protein. Of tens of thousands of distinct CDR3 sequences detected, around 53% appear once; the ten largest clones hold about a sixth. Sequencing was performed on blood. The receptors here all came from a man aged 35-49 years with Graves' ophthalmopathy.

For this clonotype: The germline gene is not matched at one end of the junction; a read error may be the cause. V usage is TRBV2 and J usage is TRBJ2-1, with D possibly matching TRBD2 (5 bases). CDR3 length: 14 residues. CDR1 is SNHLY and CDR2 is FYNNEI in the germline V gene. In nucleotides, the CDR3 is TGTGCCAGCAGTGAACGCGGGCGGGCCAATAAGCAGTTCTTC. Translation gives CASSERGRANKQFF.

The J gene is TRBJ2-7, the V gene TRBV5-5; TRBD1 matches 9 bases. CDR1 SGHKS and CDR2 YYEKEE come from the germline V gene (reference sequence). Trimming cost V 4 bases and J 3 bases; bases outside gene matches: 8. CDR3 length: 15 amino acids. The CDR3 sequence is CASSRGTGSFYEQYF. The CDR3, as DNA: TGTGCCAGCAGCCGCGGGACAGGGTCTTTCTACGAGCAGTACTTC.

This clonotype was seen at least ten times. The CDR3 protein is CASSQGTGGSSPEKLFF. The CDR3 DNA sequence: TGTGCCAGCAGCCAAGGGACAGGGGGCTCAAGCCCCGAAAAACTGTTTTTT. V is TRBV4-2 and J is TRBJ1-4, with 11 positions matching TRBD1. There are 17 residues in the CDR3. V shed 1 base, J shed 8 bases, and the junction held 9 bases outside the gene matches. From germline, CDR1 is LGHNA and CDR2 YNFKEQ.

V gene TRBV11-3 combines with J gene TRBJ2-5; TRBD1 agrees at 7 bases. There are 14 residues in the CDR3. Trimming at V came to 1 base and at J to 5 bases, leaving 4 bases not matched to a gene. Germline V lookup: CDR1 SGHNT, CDR2 YENEEA. CDR3 DNA sequence: TGTGCCAGCAGCTTAGGAACAGGGGACGAGACCCAGTACTTC. Its protein product is CASSLGTGDETQYF. Filled out from reference TRBV11-3 and TRBJ2-5, the complete variable domain reads EAGVVQSPRYKIIEKKQPVAFWCNPISGHNTLYWYLQNLGQGPELLIRYENEEAVDDSQLPKDRFSAERLKGVDSTLKIQPAELGDSAVYLCASSLGTGDETQYFGPGTRLLVL.

The table lists this clonotype with many counts. The chain couples TRBV3-1 to TRBJ2-3; D gene ambiguous. V lost 0 bases to trimming and J lost 1 base, with 8 bases between them. Germline V gene lookup returns CDR1 LGHDT and CDR2 YNNKEL (reference sequence). The CDR3 length is 15 residues. CDR3 nucleotide sequence: TGTGCCAGCAGCCAAGATAGGCTTCGCACAGATACGCAGTATTTT. Protein: CASSQDRLRTDTQYF.

A note on this clonotype: This may stem from a read error, because a much larger clone lies one nucleotide away. The rearrangement links TRBV28 to TRBJ1-3; D call uncertain. CDR1 is MDHEN and CDR2 is SYDVKM in the germline V gene. The CDR3 has 16 amino acids. The CDR3 is CASTLPGEGAGNAIYF. CDR3 DNA sequence: TGTGCCAGCACCCTCCCCGGCGAGGGTGCTGGAAACGCCATATATTTT.

This clonotype was recorded many times. This chain uses TRBV28 with TRBJ1-5; maybe TRBD1 (5 bases). Trimming stripped 5 bases from V and 4 bases from J, with 9 bases between. The CDR3 is 13 amino acids. In germline, CDR1 is MDHEN, CDR2 SYDVKM. CDR3 sequence reads: CASSTGGNQPQHF. CDR3 bases: TGTGCCAGCAGTACGGGGGGGAATCAGCCCCAGCATTTT.

This clonotype has a count of ten or more. J is TRBJ1-6 and V is TRBV9; D is ambiguous. Germline V gives CDR1 SGDLS, CDR2 YYNGEE. There are 15 residues in the CDR3. Trimming pared 0 bases from V and 6 bases from J, leaving 10 bases between. The CDR3: CASSVDQTLNSPLHF. The CDR3 region has the DNA TGTGCCAGCAGCGTAGATCAAACCCTTAATTCACCCCTCCACTTT.

The V gene is TRBV10-3, the J gene TRBJ1-2; D is uncertain. CDR1 ENHRY and CDR2 SYGVKD come from the germline V gene. V was pared by 0 bases and J by 2 bases, with 7 bases between. This CDR3 region has 14 residues. CDR3 amino acids: CAISESSFNYGYTF. The CDR3, as DNA: TGTGCCATCAGTGAGTCATCGTTCAACTATGGCTACACCTTC.

This clonotype has a count of ten or more. The rearrangement uses TRBV20-1 and TRBJ1-6, with TRBD1 as a possible D gene (5 bases). Germline V CDR1 and CDR2: DFQATT, SNEGSKA (reference sequence). The germline V and J ends were trimmed by 0 bases and 0 bases, with 15 bases remaining between them. The length of the CDR3 is 18 residues. The CDR3: CSARDLRRGSSYNSPLHF. In DNA form, the CDR3 reads TGCAGTGCTAGAGATCTCCGGAGGGGAAGCTCCTATAATTCACCCCTCCACTTT.

A remark on this clonotype: A read error may explain this, as a much larger clone is one base away. The J gene is TRBJ1-6, the V gene TRBV18; D uncertain. Looked up from germline, CDR1 is KGHSH and CDR2 is LQKENI. The ends were cut back, 6 bases at V and 14 bases at J, with 23 bases in the middle. This CDR3 contains 15 residues. CDR3 region: CASSPRAMDGTTLHF. Here the CDR3 DNA reads TGTGCCAGCTCGCCAAGAGCAATGGACGGAACAACCCTCCACTTT.

This clonotype was counted a single time. Its ends do not fully match the called genes, so a read error is possible. CDR3 bases: TGTGCCAGCGGCTTAGTGACAGGGGGAGGTGAAAAACTGTTTTTT. Protein: CASGLVTGGGEKLFF. The chain recombines TRBV13 with TRBJ1-4; 9 nucleotides line up with TRBD1. Germline V CDR1 and CDR2: PRHDT, FYEKMQ (reference sequence). The CDR3 covers 15 residues.

The V and J genes are TRBV15 and TRBJ1-2; D may be TRBD1 (6 bases). CDR3 length equals 13 residues. V lost 2 bases to trimming and J lost 6 bases, with 10 bases between them. Germline assignment: CDR1 LNHNV and CDR2 YYDKDF (reference sequence). The CDR3 DNA sequence: TGTGCCACCAGCAGAATCGCAGGGGATGGCTACACCTTC. Protein product: CATSRIAGDGYTF.

This clonotype was seen repeatedly, ten times or more. The CDR3: CSATYKGTDTQYF. The CDR3, as DNA: TGCAGTGCTACCTATAAGGGGACAGATACGCAGTATTTT. The chain uses TRBV20-1 and TRBJ2-3; weak D call: TRBD1 (5 bases). The CDR3 runs to 13 residues. V was cut by 4 bases and J by 3 bases, with 11 bases left in between. The germline gives CDR1 DFQATT, CDR2 SNEGSKA (reference sequence).

With regard to this clonotype: Because the CDR3's place on the DNA is in doubt, the DNA is left out and the CDR3 is given as listed by TCRdb. The genes are TRBV7-2 and TRBJ2-1; the D call in the table, TRBD2, was not verified against the DNA. CDR1 is SGHTA, CDR2 FQGNSA, per germline. The CDR3 has 20 residues if both end residues are counted. The CDR3 here is CASSFYICSGSQGGHNEQFF.

This clonotype was seen at least ten times. This chain uses TRBV14 with TRBJ2-7, with TRBD1 matching over 9 bases. Germline V gives CDR1 SGHDN, CDR2 FVKESK. V shed 3 bases and J 6 bases; nucleotides not matched to a gene: 6. The CDR3 is made up of 14 amino acids. The CDR3 nucleotides read TGTGCCAGCAGCCAGGGACAGGGATCTGCCGAGCAGTACTTC. This encodes CASSQGQGSAEQYF.

At least ten counts were recorded for this clonotype. V usage is TRBV20-1 and J usage is TRBJ1-1; possible D gene TRBD1, 6 bases. The CDR3 loop spans 12 amino acids. CDR1 DFQATT and CDR2 SNEGSKA come from the germline V gene (reference sequence). The V end was cut by 5 bases, the J end by 11 bases, with 18 bases between. The CDR3 bases are TGCAGTGCTCCGGAGAGGGGGGGACGGGCTTTCTTT. As protein: CSAPERGGRAFF.

Note on this clonotype: One junction end disagrees with the germline gene, perhaps due to a read error. The rearrangement uses TRBV9 and TRBJ1-2, with 12 bases matching TRBD1. CDR3 length equals 15 residues. Looked up from germline, CDR1 is SGDLS and CDR2 is YYNGEE. CDR3 sequence (DNA): TGCGCCAGCAGCCCCCGTGGGACAGGGGGCGTTGGCTACACCTTC. Translation gives CASSPRGTGGVGYTF.

This clonotype was seen ten or more times. This chain uses TRBV2 with TRBJ1-5, with unresolved D. From germline, CDR1 is SNHLY and CDR2 FYNNEI. This CDR3 contains 16 residues. Between the trimmed V and J ends, which lost 6 bases and 6 bases, there was a span of 21 bases. The CDR3 region has the DNA TGTGCCAGCAGGTTACAGATCGCACCGGCAAGTCAGCCCCAGCATTTT. Protein product: CASRLQIAPASQPQHF.

This clonotype was recorded at least ten times. The chain couples TRBV19 to TRBJ2-1; 8 positions agree with TRBD1. Germline V CDR1 and CDR2: LNHDA, SQIVND (reference sequence). Trimming at V came to 3 bases and at J to 3 bases, leaving 4 bases not matched to a gene. CDR3 size: 15 residues. The CDR3 protein is CASSMGRGRYNEQFF. DNA for the CDR3: TGTGCCAGTAGTATGGGCAGGGGGCGCTACAATGAGCAGTTCTTC.

The CDR3 is CASSLAGGGRLGYTF. In DNA, the CDR3 is TGCGCCAGCAGCTTGGCTGGGGGGGGGAGACTGGGCTACACCTTC. The chain couples TRBV5-1 to TRBJ1-2; a possible D gene is TRBD1 (5 bases). CDR3 size: 15 residues. Trimming shortened V by 0 bases and J by 8 bases, and 17 bases separated the two germline ends. Germline V gives CDR1 SGHRS, CDR2 YFSETQ.

This clonotype was found many times. This chain joins TRBV2 and TRBJ2-1; tentatively, D is TRBD1 or TRBD2 (5 bases each). V lost 10 bases and J lost 2, with 18 bases in between. Germline CDR1 and CDR2: SNHLY and FYNNEI. The CDR3 extends over 15 amino acids. The CDR3 reads CATTPGRGPYNEQFF. In DNA form, the CDR3 reads TGTGCCACCACTCCGGGAAGGGGACCCTACAATGAGCAGTTCTTC.